Listed below are T cell receptor beta chains from one sample, sequenced in a study of blood T cell repertoires in COVID-19. The table came from immunoSEQ multiplex PCR; TCRdb's copy has only in-frame clones and leaves some out. In the table there are nearly 350,000 clones, roughly 87% of which are singletons. The source material was PBMCs or T cells enriched from blood (not recorded which). The receptors come from a woman younger than 45 who had recovered from COVID-19. Both conserved end residues are part of each CDR3. Fields, in order: V gene, J gene, clone size, D gene, CDR3 protein, CDR3 DNA. A D gene is named only where the DNA matches it firmly. For some rows the clone size is stated as once, few or many, or as a class when expanded; others skip it.

TRBV12-3/TRBV12-4,TRBJ2-7,NA,TRBD2,CATSPGGEQYF,TGTGCCACCTCACCGGGGGGGGAGCAGTACTTC
TRBV25-1,TRBJ1-1,few,TRBD1,CASSGTGGNTEAFF,TGTGCCAGCAGTGGGACAGGGGGCAACACTGAAGCTTTCTTT
TRBV12-5,TRBJ2-3,NA,NA,CASGSGTDTQYF,TGTGCTAGTGGTTCCGGCACAGATACGCAGTATTTT
TRBV5-6,TRBJ1-6,NA,TRBD1,CASSLVGQGRSSPLHF,TGTGCCAGCAGCTTGGTAGGACAGGGGAGGAGTTCACCCCTCCACTTT
TRBV5-1,TRBJ2-7,NA,NA,CASGPGSGSSYEQYF,TGCGCCAGCGGCCCCGGGTCGGGAAGCTCCTACGAGCAGTACTTC
TRBV6-1,TRBJ1-3,once,TRBD1,CASIQGAAGNTIYF,TGTGCCAGCATCCAGGGGGCGGCTGGAAACACCATATATTTT
TRBV28,TRBJ1-5,NA,NA,CASSPAGGNQPQHF,TGTGCCAGCAGTCCCGCCGGGGGCAATCAGCCCCAGCATTTT
TRBV7-8,TRBJ2-1,NA,TRBD2,CASSHRRLAGESYNEQFF,TGTGCCAGCAGCCACCGGAGACTAGCGGGGGAATCCTACAATGAGCAGTTCTTC
TRBV7-9,TRBJ2-7,NA,TRBD1,CASGHRGAYYEQYF,TGTGCCAGCGGACACAGGGGAGCTTACTACGAGCAGTACTTC
TRBV9,TRBJ2-7,NA,NA,CASSVNRGSGYF,TGTGCCAGCAGCGTAAACAGGGGTAGCGGATACTTC
TRBV4-1,TRBJ1-6,NA,NA,CASSPEPDSSYNSPLHF,TGCGCCAGCAGCCCAGAACCTGATAGCTCGTATAATTCACCCCTCCACTTT
TRBV29-1,TRBJ2-3,NA,TRBD2,CSVAGLAGPTDTQYF,TGCAGCGTTGCTGGACTAGCGGGCCCCACAGATACGCAGTATTTT
TRBV19,TRBJ1-6,NA,NA,CASSTGGSPLHF,TGTGCCAGTAGTACTGGGGGCTCACCCCTCCACTTT
TRBV12-3/TRBV12-4,TRBJ2-7,NA,NA,CASSFDVRGEQYF,TGTGCCAGCAGTTTTGATGTGCGGGGCGAGCAGTACTTC
TRBV5-1,TRBJ2-1,NA,TRBD2,CASNPLAGPHQYNEQFF,TGCGCCAGCAACCCACTAGCGGGGCCACACCAATACAATGAGCAGTTCTTC
TRBV25-1,TRBJ1-4,NA,NA,CASSGLAGDDEKLFF,TGTGCCAGCAGTGGGCTGGCGGGGGACGATGAAAAACTGTTTTTT
TRBV28,TRBJ2-2,NA,NA,CASSFGLNTGELFF,TGTGCCAGCAGTTTTGGCCTGAACACCGGGGAGCTGTTTTTT
TRBV3-1/TRBV3-2,TRBJ2-1,NA,NA,CASSFRGSYNEQFF,TGTGCCAGCAGTTTTCGGGGTTCCTACAATGAGCAGTTCTTC
TRBV4-3,TRBJ2-1,NA,NA,CASSPWAPGDNEQFF,TGCGCCAGCAGCCCCTGGGCGCCCGGGGACAATGAGCAGTTCTTC
TRBV11-2,TRBJ1-3,NA,TRBD1,CASSGGQGFTTGNTIYF,TGTGCCAGCAGCGGAGGACAGGGTTTCACCACTGGAAACACCATATATTTT
TRBV10-3,TRBJ1-3,NA,NA,CAIQTSWAASGNTIYF,TGTGCCATCCAGACTAGCTGGGCAGCCTCTGGAAACACCATATATTTT
TRBV14,TRBJ2-7,once,NA,CASSQAGRSYEQYF,TGTGCCAGCAGCCAGGCGGGACGGAGCTACGAGCAGTACTTC
TRBV5-1,TRBJ2-1,few,TRBD2,CASSFTPTSGAYNEQFF,TGCGCCAGCAGCTTTACTCCGACTAGCGGGGCCTACAATGAGCAGTTCTTC
TRBV24-1,TRBJ1-2,once,TRBD1,CATSDFSGGGYTF,TGTGCCACCAGTGATTTTTCAGGGGGAGGCTACACCTTC
TRBV11-2,TRBJ1-1,NA,NA,CASSPGRDTEAFF,TGTGCCAGCAGCCCAGGGAGGGACACTGAAGCTTTCTTT
TRBV7-2,TRBJ1-2,NA,NA,CASSSPSQGNYGYTF,TGTGCCAGCAGCTCTCCCTCGCAGGGTAACTATGGCTACACCTTC
TRBV28,TRBJ2-7,NA,NA,CASSSVYEQYF,TGTGCCAGCAGTTCTGTATACGAGCAGTACTTC
TRBV4-1,TRBJ2-2,NA,TRBD1,CASSQNQGEWELFF,TGCGCCAGCAGCCAAAACCAGGGGGAATGGGAGCTGTTTTTT
TRBV5-1,TRBJ1-2,NA,TRBD1,CASSTGGGYTF,TGCGCCAGCAGTACAGGGGGTGGCTACACCTTC
TRBV30,TRBJ1-4,NA,NA,CAWSTGGGADEKLFF,TGTGCCTGGAGTACCGGCGGGGGCGCGGATGAAAAACTGTTTTTT
TRBV19,TRBJ1-2,NA,TRBD1,CASRQTGSYGYTF,TGTGCCAGTAGGCAGACAGGGAGCTATGGCTACACCTTC
TRBV6-5,TRBJ2-3,NA,NA,CASRPGGTDTQYF,TGTGCCAGCAGACCCGGAGGTACAGATACGCAGTATTTT
TRBV4-1,TRBJ1-6,NA,NA,CASSQEMTGVNSPLHF,TGCGCCAGCAGCCAAGAGATGACAGGCGTTAATTCACCCCTCCACTTT
TRBV6-1,TRBJ1-2,few,NA,CASSDIRVLRYGYTF,TGTGCCAGCAGTGATATCAGGGTTCTACGCTATGGCTACACCTTC
TRBV7-9,TRBJ1-1,NA,TRBD1,CASRPTGGFLGRTEAFF,TGTGCCAGCAGGCCGACAGGGGGCTTCTTGGGTCGGACTGAAGCTTTCTTT
TRBV5-6,TRBJ1-2,NA,TRBD1,CASSSERGRRGYGYTF,TGTGCCAGCAGCTCGGAAAGGGGGCGTCGAGGCTATGGCTACACCTTC
TRBV12-5,TRBJ1-2,NA,TRBD1,CASGFDRGIYGYTF,TGTGCTAGTGGTTTTGACAGGGGGATTTATGGCTACACCTTC
TRBV19,TRBJ2-1,NA,TRBD1,CASSPGTGSYNEQFF,TGTGCCAGTAGTCCTGGGACAGGCTCCTACAATGAGCAGTTCTTC
TRBV19,TRBJ2-1,NA,TRBD2,CASSYRLAGVLSNEQFF,TGTGCCAGTAGTTACCGACTAGCGGGGGTCCTCTCTAATGAGCAGTTCTTC
TRBV15,TRBJ2-7,NA,NA,CATSRDVDSEQYF,TGTGCCACCAGCAGAGATGTGGACTCCGAGCAGTACTTC
TRBV4-1,TRBJ1-4,NA,NA,CASSQGLLRRQVNEKLFF,TGCGCCAGCAGCCAAGGGTTACTACGTAGACAGGTTAATGAAAAACTGTTTTTT
TRBV10-2,TRBJ1-5,NA,NA,CASSEVGAVQPQHF,TGCGCCAGCAGTGAGGTAGGGGCGGTTCAGCCCCAGCATTTT
TRBV19,TRBJ2-5,NA,NA,CASSIAPGGTRQETQYF,TGTGCCAGTAGTATAGCTCCAGGGGGGACACGACAAGAGACCCAGTACTTC
TRBV29-1,TRBJ1-2,NA,TRBD1,CSASGGAGYGYTF,TGCAGCGCGTCAGGGGGCGCCGGATATGGCTACACCTTC
TRBV14,TRBJ1-5,NA,NA,CASSPSRGRDNQSQHF,TGTGCCAGCAGCCCCAGCAGGGGAAGGGACAATCAGTCCCAGCATTTT
TRBV6-5,TRBJ2-7,NA,NA,CASTLSRSSYEQYF,TGTGCCAGCACCCTCAGCCGGAGCTCCTACGAGCAGTACTTC
TRBV3-1/TRBV3-2,TRBJ1-2,NA,NA,CASSQRTVFGYTF,TGTGCCAGCAGCCAAAGAACAGTCTTTGGCTACACCTTC
TRBV5-1,TRBJ2-7,NA,NA,CASSLAPPGGREQYF,TGCGCCAGCAGCTTGGCACCGCCCGGGGGTCGCGAGCAGTACTTC
TRBV7-2,TRBJ2-1,NA,TRBD2,CASSFELAGVEQFF,TGTGCCAGCAGCTTTGAACTAGCGGGGGTTGAGCAGTTCTTC
TRBV5-4,TRBJ1-2,NA,NA,CASSSGQTEPHYGYTF,TGTGCCAGCAGCTCTGGACAGACCGAACCGCACTATGGCTACACCTTC
TRBV30,TRBJ1-2,NA,NA,CAWSRWGLQLDGYTF,TGTGCCTGGAGTCGTTGGGGCCTTCAGTTAGATGGCTACACCTTC
TRBV5-1,TRBJ2-7,NA,NA,CASSLESSNYEQYF,TGCGCCAGCAGCTTGGAGTCCAGTAATTACGAGCAGTACTTC
TRBV10-2,TRBJ1-4,NA,NA,CASSPAGRERKLFF,TGCGCCAGCAGCCCCGCGGGGAGGGAAAGAAAACTGTTTTTT
TRBV7-2,TRBJ1-5,NA,NA,CASSLPPNQPQHF,TGTGCCAGCAGCTTACCCCCGAATCAGCCCCAGCATTTT